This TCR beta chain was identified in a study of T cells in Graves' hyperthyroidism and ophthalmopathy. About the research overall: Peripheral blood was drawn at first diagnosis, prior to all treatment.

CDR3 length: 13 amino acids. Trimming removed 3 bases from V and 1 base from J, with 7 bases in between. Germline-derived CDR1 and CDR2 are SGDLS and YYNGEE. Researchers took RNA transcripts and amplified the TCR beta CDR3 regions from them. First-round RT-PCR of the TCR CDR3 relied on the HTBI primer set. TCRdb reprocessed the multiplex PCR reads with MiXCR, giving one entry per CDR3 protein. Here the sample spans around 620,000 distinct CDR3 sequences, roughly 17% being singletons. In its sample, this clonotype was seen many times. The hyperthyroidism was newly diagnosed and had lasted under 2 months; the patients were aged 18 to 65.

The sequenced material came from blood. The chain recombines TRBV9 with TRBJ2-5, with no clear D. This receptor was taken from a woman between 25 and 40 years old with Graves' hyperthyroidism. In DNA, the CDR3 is TGTGCCAGCAGCGCCAACATCCAAGAGACCCAGTACTTC. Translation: CASSANIQETQYF.